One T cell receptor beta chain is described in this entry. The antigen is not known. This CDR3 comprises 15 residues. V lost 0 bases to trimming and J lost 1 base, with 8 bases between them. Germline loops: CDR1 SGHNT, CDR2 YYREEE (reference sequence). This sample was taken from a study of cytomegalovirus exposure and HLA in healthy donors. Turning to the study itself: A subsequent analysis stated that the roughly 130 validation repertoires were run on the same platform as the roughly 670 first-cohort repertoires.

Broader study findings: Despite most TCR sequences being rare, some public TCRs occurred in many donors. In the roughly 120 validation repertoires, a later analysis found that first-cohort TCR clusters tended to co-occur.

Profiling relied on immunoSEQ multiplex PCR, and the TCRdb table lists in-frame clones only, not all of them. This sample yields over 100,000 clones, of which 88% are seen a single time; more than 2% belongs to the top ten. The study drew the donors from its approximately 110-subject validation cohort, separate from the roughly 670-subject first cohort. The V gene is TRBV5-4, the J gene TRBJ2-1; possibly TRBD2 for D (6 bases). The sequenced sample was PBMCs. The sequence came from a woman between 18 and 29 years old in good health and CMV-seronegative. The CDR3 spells CASSLARESYNEQFF. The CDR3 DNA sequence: TGTGCCAGCAGCTTGGCGCGGGAATCCTACAATGAGCAGTTCTTC.